This is a list of T cell receptor beta chains from one sample in a study of shared clonotypes between healthy human individuals. Here immunoSEQ multiplex PCR was the method, and the copy in TCRdb shows in-frame clones only, minus some. Seen here are fewer than 1.8 million clones, just under 99% observed once, and the top ten hold under 0.45%. The sample was naive CD4+ T cells sorted from blood. The receptors were sampled from a man aged 25-45 years in good health. Each CDR3 is given with its conserved first and last residue. The D gene is left open where the match is weak. Where a row states a size, it is once, few, many or the class of an expanded clone; other rows omit it.

J | D | size | V | DNA | CDR3
TRBJ1-4 | NA | once | TRBV2 | TGTGCCAGCAGTGAAGTTGCGGGTTGGGGTGAAAAACTGTTTTTT | CASSEVAGWGEKLFF
TRBJ2-2 | NA | NA | TRBV27 | TGTGCCAGCAGTTGGACTGGGTGGGCCGGGGAGCTGTTTTTT | CASSWTGWAGELFF
TRBJ2-7 | NA | NA | TRBV11-3 | TGTGCCAGCAGCTTAGGGGGAGACTACGAGCAGTACTTC | CASSLGGDYEQYF
TRBJ2-1 | NA | NA | TRBV7-8 | TGTGCCAGCAGCCTTCGATCGGGAGTCAGGAACAATGAGCAGTTCTTC | CASSLRSGVRNNEQFF
TRBJ2-3 | NA | NA | TRBV7-2 | TGTGCCAGCAGCAGGGACATCCGCACAGATACGCAGTATTTT | CASSRDIRTDTQYF
TRBJ1-5 | NA | NA | TRBV2 | TGTGCCAGCAGTCCACAGGGAACTGGGAATCAGCCCCAGCATTTT | CASSPQGTGNQPQHF
TRBJ1-3 | NA | NA | TRBV10-2 | TGCGCCAGCAGTGGAACAGGGAAGGTGGTTTACGGAAACACCATATATTTT | CASSGTGKVVYGNTIYF
TRBJ1-2 | TRBD1 | NA | TRBV7-2 | TGTGCCAGCAGCTTAGGGACAGGGGGCGCCTTCTATGGCTACACCTTC | CASSLGTGGAFYGYTF
TRBJ1-2 | TRBD1 | NA | TRBV28 | TGTGCCAGCGCACGCACAGGGGGACCCTATGGCTACACCTTC | CASARTGGPYGYTF
TRBJ2-1 | TRBD2 | once | TRBV7-2 | TGTGCCAGCAGCTTAGTAGGGACTAGCGTCAATGAGCAGTTCTTC | CASSLVGTSVNEQFF
TRBJ1-2 | NA | once | TRBV7-9 | TGTGCCAGCAGCGGGGGGTTCGGCGGCTACACCTTC | CASSGGFGGYTF
TRBJ2-1 | NA | NA | TRBV29-1 | TGCAGCGTTGTATCTGACGTACCCTACAATGAGCAGTTCTTC | CSVVSDVPYNEQFF
TRBJ2-2 | NA | NA | TRBV29-1 | TGCAGCGCAAAACCAGGTCCAGTCACCGGGGAGCTGTTTTTT | CSAKPGPVTGELFF
TRBJ1-2 | NA | NA | TRBV28 | TGTGCCAGCAGGCAGGGAGGCTATGGCTACACCTTC | CASRQGGYGYTF
TRBJ2-7 | NA | NA | TRBV2 | TGTGCCAGCAGTGAAAGCACCGAGCAGTACTTC | CASSESTEQYF